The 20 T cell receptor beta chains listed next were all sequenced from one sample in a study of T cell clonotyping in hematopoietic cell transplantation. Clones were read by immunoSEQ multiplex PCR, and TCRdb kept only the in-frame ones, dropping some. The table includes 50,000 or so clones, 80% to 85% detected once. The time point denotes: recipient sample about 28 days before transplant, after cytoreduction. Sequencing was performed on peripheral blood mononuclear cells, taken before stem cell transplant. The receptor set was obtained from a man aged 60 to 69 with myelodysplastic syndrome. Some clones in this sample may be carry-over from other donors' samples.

Written as DNA, the CDR3 is TGCAGCGTTGGGGACTCTAGCTCCTACGAGCAGTACTTC. This translates into CSVGDSSSYEQYF. The chain employs TRBV29-1 and TRBJ2-7, with D maybe TRBD2 (6 bases). CDR1 is SQVTM, CDR2 ANQGSEA, per germline. Trimming left V 4 bases short and J 0 bases short, with 10 bases between. This CDR3 has 13 residues.

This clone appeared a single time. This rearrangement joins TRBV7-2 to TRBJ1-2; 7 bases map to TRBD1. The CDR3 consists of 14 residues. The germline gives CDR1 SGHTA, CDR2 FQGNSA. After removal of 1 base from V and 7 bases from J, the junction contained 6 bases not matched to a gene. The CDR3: CASSLETGIGGYTF. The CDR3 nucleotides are TGTGCCAGCAGCTTAGAGACAGGGATTGGTGGCTACACCTTC.

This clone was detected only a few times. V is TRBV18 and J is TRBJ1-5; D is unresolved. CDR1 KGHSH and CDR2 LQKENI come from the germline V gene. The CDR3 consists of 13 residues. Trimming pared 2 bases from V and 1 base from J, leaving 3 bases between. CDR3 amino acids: CASSPGSNQPQHF. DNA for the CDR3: TGTGCCAGCTCACCAGGGAGCAATCAGCCCCAGCATTTT.

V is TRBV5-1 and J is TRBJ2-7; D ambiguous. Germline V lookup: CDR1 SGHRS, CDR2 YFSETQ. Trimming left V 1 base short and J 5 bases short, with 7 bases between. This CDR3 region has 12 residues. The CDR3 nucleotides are TGCGCCAGCAGCTTGTTAGGGAACGAGCAGTACTTC. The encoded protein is CASSLLGNEQYF.

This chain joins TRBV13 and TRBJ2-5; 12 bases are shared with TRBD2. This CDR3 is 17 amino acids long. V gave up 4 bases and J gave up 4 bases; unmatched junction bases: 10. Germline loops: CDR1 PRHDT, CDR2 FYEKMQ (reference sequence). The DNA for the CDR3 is TGTGCCAGCAGCTCCCGTGCACTAGCGGGGGGTGGAGAGACCCAGTACTTC. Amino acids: CASSSRALAGGGETQYF.

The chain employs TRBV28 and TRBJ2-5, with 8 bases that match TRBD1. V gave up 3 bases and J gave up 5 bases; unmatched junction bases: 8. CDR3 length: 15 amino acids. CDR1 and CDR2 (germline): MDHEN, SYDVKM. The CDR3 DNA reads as TGTGCCAGCAGTTTGTCAACAGGGGGGTGGGAGACCCAGTACTTC. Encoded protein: CASSLSTGGWETQYF.

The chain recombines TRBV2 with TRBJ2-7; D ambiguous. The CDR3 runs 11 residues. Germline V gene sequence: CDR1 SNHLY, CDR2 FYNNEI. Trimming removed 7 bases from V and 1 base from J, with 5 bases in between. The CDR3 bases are TGTGCCAGCAAAGAGTCCTACGAGCAGTACTTC. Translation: CASKESYEQYF. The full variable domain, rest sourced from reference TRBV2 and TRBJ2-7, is EPEVTQTPSHQVTQMGQEVILRCVPISNHLYFYWYRQILGQKVEFLVSFYNNEISEKSEIFDDQFSVERPDGSNFTLKIRSTKLEDSAMYFCASKESYEQYFGPGTRLTVT.

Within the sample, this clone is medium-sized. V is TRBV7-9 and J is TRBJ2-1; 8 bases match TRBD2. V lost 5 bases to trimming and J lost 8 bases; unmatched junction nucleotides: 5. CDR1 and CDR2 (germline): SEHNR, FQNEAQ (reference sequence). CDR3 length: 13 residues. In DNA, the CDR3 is TGTGCCAGCAGCCAGGGACTAGGGTATGAGCAGTTCTTC. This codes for CASSQGLGYEQFF.

CDR3 loop: CAISPARGGGTGELFF. Here the CDR3 DNA reads TGTGCCATCTCCCCTGCTCGGGGGGGTGGCACCGGGGAGCTGTTTTTT. The chain joins TRBV10-3 to TRBJ2-2; 8 bases map to TRBD2. Germline loops: CDR1 ENHRY, CDR2 SYGVKD. The CDR3 totals 16 residues. The trim removed 8 bases at V and 4 bases at J, leaving 12 bases unmatched.

CDR3 coding DNA: TGTGCCAGCAGCTTAGGAGGCGGGGGTACTTACAATGAGCAGTTCTTC. Amino acids: CASSLGGGGTYNEQFF. The V gene is TRBV11-3, the J gene TRBJ2-1; TRBD2 matches at 7 bases. Germline-derived CDR1 and CDR2 are SGHNT and YENEEA. V shed 1 base, J shed 4 bases, and the junction held 7 bases outside the gene matches. The CDR3 length is 16 residues.

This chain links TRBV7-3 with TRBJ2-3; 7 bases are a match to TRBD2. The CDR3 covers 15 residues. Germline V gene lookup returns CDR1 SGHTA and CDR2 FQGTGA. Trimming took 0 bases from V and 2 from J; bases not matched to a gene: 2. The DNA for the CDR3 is TGTGCCAGCAGCTTAACAAGCGGGATCACAGATACGCAGTATTTT. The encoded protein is CASSLTSGITDTQYF.

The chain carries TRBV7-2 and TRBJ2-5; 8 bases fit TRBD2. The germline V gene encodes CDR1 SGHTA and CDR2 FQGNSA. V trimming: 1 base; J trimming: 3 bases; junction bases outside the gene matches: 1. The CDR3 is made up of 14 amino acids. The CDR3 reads CASSLELAEETQYF. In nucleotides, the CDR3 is TGTGCCAGCAGCTTAGAACTAGCGGAAGAGACCCAGTACTTC.

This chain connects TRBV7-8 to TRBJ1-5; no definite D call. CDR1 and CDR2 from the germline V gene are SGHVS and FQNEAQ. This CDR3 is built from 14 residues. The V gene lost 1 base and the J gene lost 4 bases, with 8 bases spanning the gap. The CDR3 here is CASSLVGRNQPQHF. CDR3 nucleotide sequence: TGTGCCAGCAGCTTAGTTGGGAGGAATCAGCCCCAGCATTTT.

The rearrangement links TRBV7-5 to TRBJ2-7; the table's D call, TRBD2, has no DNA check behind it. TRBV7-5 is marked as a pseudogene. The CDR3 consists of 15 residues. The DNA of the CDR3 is TGTGCCAGAAGCTCCGAAGTCGGGGGGCACGACGAGCAGTACTTC. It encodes CARSSEVGGHDEQYF.

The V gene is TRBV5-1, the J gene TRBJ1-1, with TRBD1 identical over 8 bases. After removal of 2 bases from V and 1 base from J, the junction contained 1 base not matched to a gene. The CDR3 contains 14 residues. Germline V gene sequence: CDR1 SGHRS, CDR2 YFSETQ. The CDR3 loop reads CASSFGQGNTEAFF. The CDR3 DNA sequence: TGCGCCAGCAGCTTCGGACAGGGGAACACTGAAGCTTTCTTT.

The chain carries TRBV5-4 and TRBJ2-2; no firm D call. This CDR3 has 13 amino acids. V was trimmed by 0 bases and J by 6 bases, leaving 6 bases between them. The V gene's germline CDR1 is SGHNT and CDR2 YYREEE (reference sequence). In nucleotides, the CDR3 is TGTGCCAGCAGCTTGGGACCCTCCGGGGAGCTGTTTTTT. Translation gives CASSLGPSGELFF.

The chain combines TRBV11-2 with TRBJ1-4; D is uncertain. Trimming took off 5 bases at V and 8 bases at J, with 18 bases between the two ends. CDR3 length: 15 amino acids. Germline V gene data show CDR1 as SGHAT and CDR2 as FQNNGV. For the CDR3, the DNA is TGTGCCAGCAGCCAATCCTCTATACCCCTCGAAAAACTGTTTTTT. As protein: CASSQSSIPLEKLFF.

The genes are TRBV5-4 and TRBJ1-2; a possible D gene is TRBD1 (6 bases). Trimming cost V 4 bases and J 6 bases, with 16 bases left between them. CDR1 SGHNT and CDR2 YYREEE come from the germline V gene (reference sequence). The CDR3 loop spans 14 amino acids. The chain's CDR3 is CASSTRTEWNGYTF. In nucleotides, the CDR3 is TGTGCCAGCAGCACAAGGACAGAATGGAATGGCTACACCTTC.

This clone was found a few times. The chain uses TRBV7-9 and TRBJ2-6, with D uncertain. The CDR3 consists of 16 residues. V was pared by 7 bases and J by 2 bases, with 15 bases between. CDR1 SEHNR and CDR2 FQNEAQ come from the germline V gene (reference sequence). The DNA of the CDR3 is TGTGCCAGCAACCTTGGTAACAGACCTGGGGCCAACGTCCTGACTTTC. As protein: CASNLGNRPGANVLTF.

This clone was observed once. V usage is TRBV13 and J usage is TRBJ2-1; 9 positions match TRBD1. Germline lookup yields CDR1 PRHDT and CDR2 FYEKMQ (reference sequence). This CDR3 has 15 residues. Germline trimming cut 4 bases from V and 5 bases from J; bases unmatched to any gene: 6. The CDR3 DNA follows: TGTGCCAGCAGCTGGACACAGGGGGCGAACAATGAGCAGTTCTTC. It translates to CASSWTQGANNEQFF.